The 25 T cell receptor beta chains reported below all come from one sample, sequenced in a study of blood T cell repertoires in COVID-19. Method: immunoSEQ multiplex PCR; TCRdb's copy keeps in-frame clones and lacks some. This sample has 45,000 to 60,000 clones, with roughly 90% found just once. The material sequenced was peripheral blood. These receptors were obtained from a man aged 50-59 years with acute or convalescent COVID-19.

This chain's CDR3 is CASSERTSPRVAQYF. CDR3 in DNA: TGTGCCAGCAGTGAACGGACTAGCCCTCGGGTGGCCCAGTACTTC. The rearrangement links TRBV2 to TRBJ2-5; 8 bases are shared with TRBD2. V dropped 2 bases and J dropped 9; count of bases not matched to a gene: 11. The CDR3 has 15 amino acids. Germline V lookup: CDR1 SNHLY, CDR2 FYNNEI.

V gene TRBV25-1 combines with J gene TRBJ2-3; TRBD1 is a possible D gene (7 bases). The CDR3 has 16 residues. The germline gives CDR1 MGHDK, CDR2 SYGVNS. V shed 6 bases and J shed 4 bases, with 20 bases lying between them. CDR3 coding DNA: TGTGCCAGCAGCCGACAAAGACAGGGAGGTGCAGATACGCAGTATTTT. Translated, it gives CASSRQRQGGADTQYF.

This clone was seen once. The chain recombines TRBV4-1 with TRBJ2-6; 9 nucleotides agree with TRBD1. V shed 0 bases, J shed 0 bases, and the junction held 3 bases outside the gene matches. The CDR3 covers 18 residues. Per germline, CDR1 MGHRA and CDR2 YSYEKL. The CDR3 nucleotides are TGCGCCAGCAGCCAAGAGGGACAGGGAGCCTCTGGGGCCAACGTCCTGACTTTC. It is translated as CASSQEGQGASGANVLTF.

The CDR3 reads CASSDRDTFSEQYF. In DNA form, the CDR3 reads TGTGCCAGCAGCGACCGGGACACCTTCTCCGAGCAGTACTTC. The chain uses TRBV6-6 and TRBJ2-7, with D perhaps TRBD1 (6 bases). The CDR3 has 14 amino acids. V was cut by 6 bases and J by 6 bases, with 18 bases left in between. The germline V gene has CDR1 MNHNY and CDR2 SVGAGI (reference sequence).

V is TRBV30 and J is TRBJ1-1; D is uncertain. Germline values: CDR1 GTSNPN, CDR2 SVGIG (reference sequence). The CDR3 is 13 residues long. Trimming took 3 bases from V and 0 from J, leaving 8 bases between them. CDR3 DNA: TGTGCCTGGAGACGTACAGTGAACACTGAAGCTTTCTTT. It yields the protein CAWRRTVNTEAFF.

The chain uses TRBV7-8 and TRBJ1-5, with D hard to call. Germline assignment: CDR1 SGHVS and CDR2 FQNEAQ. CDR3 length: 11 residues. Trimming took off 5 bases at V and 13 bases at J, with 12 bases between the two ends. CDR3 DNA: TGTGCCAGCAGCCAGAGGGTTTATCAGCATTTT. Protein product: CASSQRVYQHF.

J is TRBJ1-3 and V is TRBV3-1 (or the pseudogene TRBV3-2); D unresolved. This CDR3 has 15 amino acids. The V end lost 1 base, the J end lost 0 bases, and 7 bases lay between the germline ends. CDR1 and CDR2 (germline): LGHDT, YNNKEL (reference sequence). This chain's CDR3 is CASSQVGSSGNTIYF. Here the CDR3 DNA reads TGTGCCAGCAGCCAAGTCGGGAGCTCTGGAAACACCATATATTTT.

The V and J genes are TRBV5-1 and TRBJ2-7; possibly TRBD1 for D (6 bases). Germline V gene data show CDR1 as SGHRS and CDR2 as YFSETQ. Trimming stripped 2 bases from V and 2 bases from J, with 14 bases between. The CDR3 covers 15 residues. The CDR3 nucleotides read TGCGCCAGCAGCTTTCAGGCAGGGGAAACCTACGAGCAGTACTTC. Encoded protein: CASSFQAGETYEQYF. The complete variable domain, with remaining parts taken from reference TRBV5-1 and TRBJ2-7, reads KAGVTQTPRYLIKTRGQQVTLSCSPISGHRSVSWYQQTPGQGLQFLFEYFSETQRNKGNFPGRFSGRQFSNSRSEMNVSTLELGDSALYLCASSFQAGETYEQYFGPGTRLTVT.

The CDR3 here is CASSLGGARNYEQYF. CDR3 nucleotides: TGCGCCAGCAGCCTTGGGGGGGCGAGGAACTACGAGCAGTACTTC. The chain recombines TRBV5-1 with TRBJ2-7, with D maybe TRBD2 (7 bases). The germline V gene has CDR1 SGHRS and CDR2 YFSETQ. The CDR3 has 15 residues. Trimming shortened V by 4 bases and J by 3 bases, and 17 bases separated the two germline ends.

The chain recombines TRBV18 with TRBJ2-3; D is unresolved. The germline CDR1 and CDR2 sequences are KGHSH and LQKENI. Between the trimmed V and J ends, which lost 0 bases and 2 bases, there was a span of 9 bases. The CDR3 runs to 15 residues. CDR3 residues: CASSPPFRTTDTQYF. Written as DNA, the CDR3 is TGTGCCAGCTCACCACCCTTCAGAACCACAGATACGCAGTATTTT.

The table lists this clone with a count of one. The V and J genes are TRBV7-9 and TRBJ2-5, with D unresolved. Germline V gene lookup returns CDR1 SEHNR and CDR2 FQNEAQ (reference sequence). Trimming cost V 4 bases and J 1 base, with 10 bases left between them. The CDR3 covers 14 residues. CDR3 in amino acids: CASSSRYLQETQYF. The DNA of the CDR3 is TGTGCCAGCAGCTCCAGGTACCTCCAAGAGACCCAGTACTTC.

In DNA form, the CDR3 reads TGTGCCAGCAGCTTAGGGACTAGCGGGGATACGCAGTATTTT. The encoded protein is CASSLGTSGDTQYF. V gene TRBV7-3 combines with J gene TRBJ2-3, with TRBD2 identical over 12 bases. Trimming cost V 2 bases and J 6 bases; bases outside gene matches: 0. Germline V gene data show CDR1 as SGHTA and CDR2 as FQGTGA. The CDR3 has 14 residues.

The CDR3 is CASRMGQETNYGYTF. The CDR3 nucleotides are TGTGCCAGCAGGATGGGACAGGAGACTAACTATGGCTACACCTTC. The genes are TRBV5-4 and TRBJ1-2, with 8 bases aligning to TRBD1. This CDR3 has 15 residues. The germline gives CDR1 SGHNT, CDR2 YYREEE (reference sequence). Germline trimming cut 5 bases from V and 0 bases from J; bases unmatched to any gene: 6.

V usage is TRBV3-1 (or the pseudogene TRBV3-2) and J usage is TRBJ2-1; 10 positions match TRBD1. With 0 bases clipped from V and 5 bases from J, the junction kept 4 bases outside the gene matches. CDR1 LGHDT and CDR2 YNNKEL come from the germline V gene (reference sequence). This CDR3 is built from 16 residues. The CDR3: CASSQDLGQGNNEQFF. CDR3 DNA sequence: TGTGCCAGCAGCCAAGATCTGGGACAGGGGAACAATGAGCAGTTCTTC.

The gene calls are TRBV15 and TRBJ2-5, with TRBD1 matching 9 bases. Germline V gives CDR1 LNHNV, CDR2 YYDKDF (reference sequence). The CDR3 is 15 amino acids. V gave up 1 base and J gave up 3 bases; unmatched junction bases: 3. CDR3 nucleotides: TGTGCCACCAGCAGAGGGGACAGGGTGGAAGAGACCCAGTACTTC. It encodes CATSRGDRVEETQYF.

The chain uses TRBV4-1 and TRBJ1-5; the match to TRBD1 covers 8 bases. V was pared by 5 bases and J by 7 bases, with 10 bases of the junction left unmatched. Germline-derived CDR1 and CDR2 are MGHRA and YSYEKL. The CDR3 contains 15 residues. CDR3 residues: CASSDGNQGAQPQHF. The CDR3, as DNA: TGCGCCAGCAGCGATGGTAATCAGGGGGCACAGCCCCAGCATTTT.

The chain recombines TRBV6-1 with TRBJ1-6; maybe TRBD1 (5 bases). The CDR3 runs 16 residues. Germline assignment: CDR1 MNHNS and CDR2 SASEGT. V shed 4 bases and J shed 6 bases, with 16 bases lying between them. This CDR3 is CASSANPGLSNSPLHF. The DNA for the CDR3 is TGTGCCAGCAGTGCCAACCCGGGACTGAGTAATTCACCCCTCCACTTT.

This clone was observed once. The V call is TRBV18, the J call TRBJ2-1; 9 nucleotides agree with TRBD2. Trimming took 8 bases from V and 8 from J; bases not matched to a gene: 4. Germline V gene data show CDR1 as KGHSH and CDR2 as LQKENI. The CDR3 extends over 12 amino acids. CDR3 DNA sequence: TGTGCCAGCAAACTAGCGGGCGATGAGCAGTTCTTC. Encoded protein: CASKLAGDEQFF.

This sequence joins TRBV5-1 and TRBJ1-1, with D possibly being TRBD1 (5 bases). The V end was cut by 0 bases, the J end by 7 bases, with 13 bases between. The germline V gene has CDR1 SGHRS and CDR2 YFSETQ. This CDR3 comprises 14 residues. The CDR3 DNA follows: TGCGCCAGCAGCTTGGCCTTCGGCAGGGATGAAGCTTTCTTT. It yields the protein CASSLAFGRDEAFF.

Here the CDR3 reads CASSQGLATQGTDTQYF. The CDR3 DNA follows: TGTGCCAGCAGCCAAGGACTAGCGACTCAAGGCACAGATACGCAGTATTTT. The gene calls are TRBV7-6 and TRBJ2-3; 9 nucleotides align to TRBD2. The CDR3 is made up of 17 amino acids. J gave up 1 base and V 5 bases, and 10 bases lay outside the gene matches. Germline V gene data show CDR1 as SGHVS and CDR2 as FNYEAQ. The full variable domain, rest sourced from reference TRBV7-6 and TRBJ2-3, is GAGVSQSPRYKVTKRGQDVALRCDPISGHVSLYWYRQALGQGPEFLTYFNYEAQQDKSGLPNDRFSAERPEGSISTLTIQRTEQRDSAMYRCASSQGLATQGTDTQYFGPGTRLTVL.

The chain combines TRBV5-1 with TRBJ2-3, with D possibly matching TRBD1 (6 bases). CDR3 length: 16 amino acids. With 7 bases removed from V and 3 bases from J, the gap between germline ends came to 21 bases. CDR1 and CDR2 from the germline V gene are SGHRS and YFSETQ. Written as DNA, the CDR3 is TGCGCCAGCCGCCCTCAGGGGAGCTTTAGGACAGATACGCAGTATTTT. Amino acid sequence: CASRPQGSFRTDTQYF.

The genes are TRBV3-1 (or the pseudogene TRBV3-2) and TRBJ1-5, with unresolved D. Per the germline V gene, CDR1 is LGHDT and CDR2 is YNNKEL (reference sequence). The CDR3 runs 16 residues. V shed 1 base and J shed 5 bases, with 15 bases lying between them. In DNA form, the CDR3 reads TGTGCCAGCAGCCAAGGTGACCTTATTGAGGATCAGCCCCAGCATTTT. This gives the protein CASSQGDLIEDQPQHF.

The V and J genes are TRBV3-1 (or the pseudogene TRBV3-2) and TRBJ1-2; the D is unclear. The germline gives CDR1 LGHDT, CDR2 YNNKEL (reference sequence). Between the trimmed V and J ends, which lost 3 bases and 8 bases, there was a span of 13 bases. This CDR3 region has 13 residues. The CDR3 protein is CASSHRDRSGYTF. DNA for the CDR3: TGTGCCAGCAGCCATCGGGATCGGTCGGGCTACACCTTC.

The chain uses TRBV3-1 (or the pseudogene TRBV3-2) and TRBJ2-3, with 8 positions matching TRBD1. The CDR3 is 16 residues long. V shed 4 bases and J 5 bases; nucleotides not matched to a gene: 11. Germline CDR1 reads LGHDT; CDR2 reads YNNKEL (reference sequence). CDR3 bases: TGTGCCAGCAGCCGCGGGACAGGAGGACTTGGAGATACGCAGTATTTT. It translates to CASSRGTGGLGDTQYF.

The chain is built from TRBV11-3 and TRBJ2-2, with D perhaps matching TRBD1 (6 bases). Deletions cut 2 bases from V and 3 bases from J, with 10 bases between. This CDR3 has 15 amino acids. Germline assignment: CDR1 SGHNT and CDR2 YENEEA. The CDR3 region is CASSLLGADTGELFF. In nucleotides, the CDR3 is TGTGCCAGCAGCTTATTGGGGGCGGACACCGGGGAGCTGTTTTTT.